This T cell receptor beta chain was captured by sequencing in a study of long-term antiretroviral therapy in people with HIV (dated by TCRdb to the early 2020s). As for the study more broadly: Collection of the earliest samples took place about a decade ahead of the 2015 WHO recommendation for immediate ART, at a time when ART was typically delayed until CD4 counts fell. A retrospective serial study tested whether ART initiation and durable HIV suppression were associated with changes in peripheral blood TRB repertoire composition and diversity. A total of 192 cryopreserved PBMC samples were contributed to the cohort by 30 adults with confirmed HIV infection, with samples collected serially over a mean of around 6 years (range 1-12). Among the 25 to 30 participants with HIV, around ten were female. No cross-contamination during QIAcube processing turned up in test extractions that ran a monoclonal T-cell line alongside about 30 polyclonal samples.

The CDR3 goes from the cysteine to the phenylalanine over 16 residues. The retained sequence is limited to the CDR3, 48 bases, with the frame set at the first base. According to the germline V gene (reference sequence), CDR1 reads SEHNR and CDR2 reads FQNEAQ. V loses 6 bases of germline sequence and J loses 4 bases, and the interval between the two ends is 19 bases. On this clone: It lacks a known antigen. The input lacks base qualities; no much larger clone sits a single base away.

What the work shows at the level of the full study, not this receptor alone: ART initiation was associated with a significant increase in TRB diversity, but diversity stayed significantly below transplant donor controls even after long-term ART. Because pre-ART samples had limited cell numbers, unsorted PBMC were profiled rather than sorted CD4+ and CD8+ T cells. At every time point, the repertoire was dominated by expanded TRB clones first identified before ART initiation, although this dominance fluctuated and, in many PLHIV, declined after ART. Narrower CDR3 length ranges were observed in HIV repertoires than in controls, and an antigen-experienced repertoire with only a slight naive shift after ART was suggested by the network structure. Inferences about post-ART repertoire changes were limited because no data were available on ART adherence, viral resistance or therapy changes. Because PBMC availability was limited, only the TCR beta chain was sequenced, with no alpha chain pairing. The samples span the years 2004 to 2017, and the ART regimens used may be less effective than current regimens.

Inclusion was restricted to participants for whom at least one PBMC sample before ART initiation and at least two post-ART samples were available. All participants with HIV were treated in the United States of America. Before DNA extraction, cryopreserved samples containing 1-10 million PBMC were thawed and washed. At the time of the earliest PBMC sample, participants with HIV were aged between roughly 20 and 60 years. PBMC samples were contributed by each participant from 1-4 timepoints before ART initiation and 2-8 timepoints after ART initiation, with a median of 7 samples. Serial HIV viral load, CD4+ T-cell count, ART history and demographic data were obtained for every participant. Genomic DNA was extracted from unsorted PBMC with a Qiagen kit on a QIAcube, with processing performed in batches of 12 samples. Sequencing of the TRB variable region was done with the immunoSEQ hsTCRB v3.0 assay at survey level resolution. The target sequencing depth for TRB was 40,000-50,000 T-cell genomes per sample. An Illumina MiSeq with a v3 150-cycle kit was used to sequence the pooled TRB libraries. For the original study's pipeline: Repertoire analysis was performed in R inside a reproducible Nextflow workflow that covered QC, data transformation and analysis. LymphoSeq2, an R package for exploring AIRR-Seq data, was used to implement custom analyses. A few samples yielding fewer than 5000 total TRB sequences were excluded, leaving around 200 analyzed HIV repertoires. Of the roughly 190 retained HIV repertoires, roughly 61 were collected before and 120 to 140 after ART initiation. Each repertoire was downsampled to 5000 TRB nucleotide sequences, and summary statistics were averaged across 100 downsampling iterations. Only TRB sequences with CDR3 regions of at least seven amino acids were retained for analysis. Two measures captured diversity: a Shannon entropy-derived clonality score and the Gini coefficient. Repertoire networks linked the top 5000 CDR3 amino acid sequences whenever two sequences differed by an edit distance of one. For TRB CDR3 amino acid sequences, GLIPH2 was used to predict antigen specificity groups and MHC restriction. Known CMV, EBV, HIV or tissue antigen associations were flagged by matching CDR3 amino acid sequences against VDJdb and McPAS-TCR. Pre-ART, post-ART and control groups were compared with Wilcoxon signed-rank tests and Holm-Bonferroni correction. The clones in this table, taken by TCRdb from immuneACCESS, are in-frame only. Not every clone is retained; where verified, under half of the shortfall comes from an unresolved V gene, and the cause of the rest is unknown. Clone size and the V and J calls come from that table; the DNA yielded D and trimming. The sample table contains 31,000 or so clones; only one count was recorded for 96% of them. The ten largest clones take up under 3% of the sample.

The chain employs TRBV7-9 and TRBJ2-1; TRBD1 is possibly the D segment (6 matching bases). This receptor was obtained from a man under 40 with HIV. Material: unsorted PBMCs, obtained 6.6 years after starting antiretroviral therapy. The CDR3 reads CASRSEVGTPYNEQFF. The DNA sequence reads TGTGCCAGCAGATCAGAGGTAGGGACACCTTACAATGAGCAGTTCTTC.